The T cell receptor (beta chain) described here comes from a study of T cell responses to AZD1222 COVID-19 vaccine (dated by TCRdb to about 2021). For context, the study as a whole: AZD1222 recipients given second doses at about 4 weeks or at about 12 weeks were pooled, since spike-specific TCR depth and breadth were not found to differ between the two schedules. A total of around 240 trial participants underwent TCR sequencing, of whom around 200 received two doses of AZD1222 and some 25 received two doses of the MenACWY control vaccine. Trial participants were enrolled by age into 18-55, 56-69 and 70-plus year subgroups, with around 150, 28 and 57 TCR-sequenced participants respectively. What the authors observed across the whole study: After two AZD1222 doses, both the breadth and the depth of spike-specific TCRs were significantly higher than at day 0 and than in MenACWY recipients. The 56-69-year group was small, and its depth increase did not reach significance, likely because of low power. Participants were mostly white British and included more females than males, and it was suggested by the authors that clonal diversity may have been underestimated. Epitopes outside the regions mutated in the B.1.351 and B.1.1.7 variants were reportedly recognized by nearly half of the unique spike-specific TCRs. Only five or six AZD1222 recipients were SARS-CoV-2 seropositive at baseline, limiting conclusions about previously exposed vaccinees. No day 14 peak-response samples were available, so repertoires were characterized only after the peak T cell response. Vaccine-associated CD4 TCRs spanned the whole spike protein, with dominant responses in regions 160-218 and 743-854.

V loses 8 bases at its end and J loses 0 bases; junction bases beyond the gene matches: 7. Taken from the germline V gene, the CDR1 and CDR2 loops are MRHNA and SNTAGT. The CDR3 covers 15 residues, taking in both the cysteine and the phenylalanine. Kept here is only the CDR3 DNA, which spans 45 bases and is read in frame from base 1. The sample's time point label, decoded: baseline before first vaccination. Samples from vaccinated people were obtained from the UK trials COV001 and COV002, which included a single-blind randomized controlled phase 2/3 trial of AZD1222 (ChAdOx1 nCoV-19) in healthy adults. For TCRbeta chain sequencing, PBMC samples from trial participants were taken at day 0 and at day 28 after the second dose. This clone occurred once. The antigen this receptor binds is unknown. Base qualities are not provided; no much larger clone lies one nucleotide away. The CDR3 regions of human TCRbeta chains were analyzed by immunosequencing. The study's own analysis went as follows. Repertoire TCRs were matched against a reference library of SARS-CoV-2-specific TCRs generated with the MIRA antigen-specificity platform. Breadth meant the fraction of unique TCRs that were SARS-CoV-2-associated, whereas depth meant the fraction of total T cells that were SARS-CoV-2-associated. Using the MIRA data, each spike-specific TCR was mapped to the spike region that the TCR reacts to and placed in a CD4 or CD8 class. Log10-transformed breadth and depth values were compared by one-way ANOVA with Sidak's multiple comparisons tests. TCRdb limited this immuneACCESS table to in-frame rearrangements with V and J called. A share of clones is missing; checked studies link under half to unresolved V genes, and the rest is unexplained. Clone size and V and J calls were adopted from that table, with D and trimming inferred from the DNA. The sample data list around 76,000 clones, and around 84% of these were observed just once. The ten largest clonotypes hold 8% to 10% of the sample.

The origin of this receptor is an adult in good health. Recombination joined TRBV6-4 with TRBJ2-1; TRBD2 agrees with 7 junctional bases. This specimen was peripheral blood, taken on day 0 of AZD1222 vaccination. Here is the DNA: TGTGCCAGCTCAGAGCGGGGAGGCTCCTACAATGAGCAGTTCTTC. It specifies CASSERGGSYNEQFF.